This T cell receptor (beta chain) was captured in a study of T cells in Graves' hyperthyroidism and ophthalmopathy. In this sample, this clonotype turned up many times. Deletions cut 3 bases from V and 4 bases from J, with 8 bases between. This CDR3 comprises 13 residues. CDR1 is SGDLS and CDR2 is YYNGEE in the germline V gene. RNA transcripts served as the template for amplifying TCR beta CDR3 regions. Carried out on the TCR CDR3, a first-round RT-PCR used the HTBI primer set. TCRdb reanalysed the multiplex PCR reads using MiXCR and keeps one entry per CDR3 protein. The sample yields around 660,000 distinct CDR3 sequences, approximately 42% seen once.

The chain employs TRBV9 and TRBJ1-5, with D maybe TRBD1 (5 bases). The sequenced sample was peripheral blood or thyroid tissue (not recorded which). This clonotype originated in an adult man with Graves' disease, either hyperthyroidism or ophthalmopathy (not recorded which). CDR3 DNA sequence: TGTGCCAGCAGCGATGGGGCAAATCAGCCCCAGCATTTT. This translates into CASSDGANQPQHF.